This T cell receptor beta chain is from a study of low-dose radiotherapy and immunotherapy resistance in tumors (dated by TCRdb to the early 2020s). As for the study more broadly: Cohort 1 received 0.5 Gy per fraction every 2 weeks, with a prescribed total PTV dose of 6.5 Gy. Nivolumab was administered intravenously as a 240 mg flat dose every two weeks, and ipilimumab was administered intravenously at 1 mg/kg every six weeks. Trial participants were not randomized into treatment groups. Starting on cycle 1 day 1, patients took 300 mg of aspirin by mouth once daily for four cycles. Intravenous cyclophosphamide at 200 mg/m2 was administered every two weeks, one day ahead of each radiation and immunotherapy administration. In Cohort 2, 1 Gy per fraction was delivered every two weeks, for a total of 13 Gy over 26 weeks. The translational analysis covered eight patients: three from the first dose cohort and the first five from the second dose cohort.

Sequencing was performed on an Illumina HiSeq 2500. First-strand cDNA was synthesized using Superscript III and a set of TRAV- and TRBV-specific primers, so that both TCRalpha and TCRbeta chains were covered. An approximately 19-cycle PCR with Phusion amplified the TCRs, pairing a constant-region primer with the adapter that was attached to the V primers. Isolated mRNA was amplified with the MessageAmp II aRNA Amplification Kit, using a roughly 15-hour in vitro transcription at 37°C. The Dynabeads mRNA DIRECT Purification Kit was used to isolate mRNA for TCR sequencing. Indexed Illumina adapters were added in a second Phusion PCR of 25 cycles, after which AMPure XP beads were used to purify the products. The paper's processing steps were these. Using custom Perl scripts, TCR sequences that encoded the same protein were pooled, out-of-frame sequences were dropped, and the abundance of each clonotype was calculated. TCR sequences supported by only a single read were excluded from analysis. The metrics used to describe the repertoires included Shannon entropy, Gini index, clonality, richness, and the frequency of TCRs shared between repertoires. The raw public reads went through TCRdb reprocessing: fastp at Q25, MiXCR clone calling, in-frame beta chains kept. Every entry covers one CDR3 protein and lists the most common genes and DNA from its rows. The V and J calls here are based on TCRdb, not the publication. Counted in this sample were tens of thousands of distinct CDR3 sequences; 18% of them appeared once. The ten largest clones represent over 2.5% of the sample.

V lost 6 bases and J lost 12 bases; the stretch between them is 18 bases long. Per the germline V gene, WSHSY is the CDR1 and SAAADI is the CDR2. The CDR3 runs 14 amino acids, cysteine and phenylalanine included. The CDR3 DNA has 42 bases and is translated from base 1. The time point label for this specimen denotes: before trial treatment. Donors were enrolled in RACIN, a single-arm phase I dose-escalation trial in which nivolumab, ipilimumab, aspirin, low-dose cyclophosphamide and low-dose radiotherapy were combined. Eligible patients had advanced, TIL-negative solid tumors. This clonotype was picked up many times. Its antigen has not been determined. The sample holds no much larger clone one base away, and base qualities are not on file.

The TCR originated in a male donor with prostate cancer. Sequences were derived from PBMCs, sampled before treatment. The sequence is built from TRBV10-2 and TRBJ1-6; the D gene is possibly TRBD1, with 5 bases matching. The sequenced DNA is TGCGCCAGCAGGACAGTGCTAAGAGAGGGACCCCTCCACTTT. This codes for CASRTVLREGPLHF.